This entry concerns a single T cell receptor beta chain. The target of this receptor is not known. At one end, the junction sequence differs from germline, possibly due to a read error. This same CDR3 is encoded by further DNA sequences in the sample. Donors were healthy HIV-negative adults with no recently reported acute infections or vaccinations. Every donor was a Caucasian adult living in Nashville, Tennessee, USA. Magnetic negative selection was used to enrich CD4+ T cells, after which naive cells were positively selected on CD45RA and the negative fraction became the memory subset. Blood was obtained by leukapheresis, after which PBMCs were separated by Ficoll-Histopaque density gradient centrifugation and cryopreserved in liquid nitrogen vapor phase. Purity and quantity of every magnetically sorted T cell population were checked by analytical flow cytometry. Each sorted fraction had its genomic DNA isolated and then quantified by UV absorbance on a Nanodrop 2000c.

The data were obtained in a study of shared clonotypes between healthy human individuals (dated by TCRdb to the early 2020s). Describing the broader study: A few men and two women, aged 18 to 49 years, made up the cohort. Per donor, three plates each were used for CD4 naive and CD4 memory, two for CD8 naive, and one for CD8 memory. The study deeply sequenced blood TCR repertoires of about 5 healthy adults to estimate repertoire size and the extent of clonotype sharing between individuals. Different laboratories and diverse techniques were used to prepare libraries and sequence TCR repertoires, to increase sequencing depth and limit assay-specific biases. Per donor, leukapheresis produced somewhere between about 0.8 and 9 billion PBMCs. What the authors observed across the whole study: The genetic and exposure-history diversity represented was limited by the small number of donors. Even with the large sequencing depth, rarefaction of the sorted-subset datasets indicated that sequencing was incomplete. Estimated clonotype richness was generally larger for naive than for memory subsets. Higher generation probabilities were observed for clonotypes shared by all four sorted-subset donors than for non-shared clonotypes. Sampling was restricted to blood, and TCR repertoires in tissue are likely to differ from TCR repertoires in blood. Approximately 4.8% of naive CD4, 3% to 4% of naive CD8, about 2.1% of memory CD4, and about 0.4% of memory CD8 clonotypes were shared across several donors. Based on pairwise subsampling, the degree of clonotype sharing among donors was expected to be affected by sequencing depth.

TCR CDR3 regions were amplified from genomic DNA by multiplex PCR using the deep immunoSEQ assay. For each cell subset, the extracted genomic DNA was distributed evenly across all wells of several immunoSEQ 96-well plates, and each plate served as one replicate. For sorted subsets, each replicate PCR was loaded with roughly 190 ng genomic DNA, equivalent to 25,000 to 30,000 T cell genomes. The purified libraries were quantified using a Qubit 3.0 fluorometer, sized with a Bioanalyzer 2100, and then quantified again using the KAPA Library Quantification kit. Every immunoSEQ 96-well plate was sequenced on a separate single-read 150-cycle Illumina NextSeq 550 flow cell. The study's own analysis went as follows. The immunoSEQ output contained only junctional sequences without quality scores, so filtering could not match that applied to full-length reads. To assign V/J genes and CDR3, sequences were annotated using PyIR, a Python wrapper for IgBLAST v1.9, with IMGT germline references. Reads were filtered out if the reads had weak V/J assignments (E-value above 1e-6), no CDR3, stop codons, out-of-frame junctions, or ambiguous translated residues. A V3J clonotype was defined by an identical inferred V gene, J gene, and CDR3 amino acid sequence. Percentage overlap between repertoires was calculated by dividing the number of shared unique clonotypes by the size of the smaller repertoire. RTK rarefaction, the Chao1 estimator, and Recon v2.1 estimates of unobserved clonotypes were used to assess repertoire richness. For all TCRbeta clonotypes obtained by the gDNA method from a handful of donors, generation probabilities were computed with OLGA. The immuneACCESS repertoire file appears here via TCRdb, limited to in-frame rearrangements. These files lack a portion of the clones; in checked studies, under half of the deficit traces to unresolved V genes, and the cause of the others is not known. The DNA gave D and trimming, while V, J and clone size come from that table. Present in this sample are around 940,000 clones, over 75% of which were seen just once. Approximately 1.5% of the sample rests with the top ten.

The sample consisted of memory CD4+ T cells sorted from blood. The cell subset or site label here, explained by the study, means: CD45RA-negative fraction. The TCR originated in a man between 18 and 35 years old in good health.

The CDR3 here reads CASSSGLAGETQYF. The DNA is TGTGCTAGCAGCTCGGGACTAGCGGGGGAGACCCAGTACTTC. This chain is built from TRBV7-7 and TRBJ2-5; 13 of the junction bases match TRBD2. Based on the germline V gene (reference sequence), the CDR1 and CDR2 sequences are SSHAT and FNYEAQ. The CDR3 sequence holds 14 residues, the cysteine and phenylalanine included. The CDR3 DNA has 42 bases and is translated from base 1.